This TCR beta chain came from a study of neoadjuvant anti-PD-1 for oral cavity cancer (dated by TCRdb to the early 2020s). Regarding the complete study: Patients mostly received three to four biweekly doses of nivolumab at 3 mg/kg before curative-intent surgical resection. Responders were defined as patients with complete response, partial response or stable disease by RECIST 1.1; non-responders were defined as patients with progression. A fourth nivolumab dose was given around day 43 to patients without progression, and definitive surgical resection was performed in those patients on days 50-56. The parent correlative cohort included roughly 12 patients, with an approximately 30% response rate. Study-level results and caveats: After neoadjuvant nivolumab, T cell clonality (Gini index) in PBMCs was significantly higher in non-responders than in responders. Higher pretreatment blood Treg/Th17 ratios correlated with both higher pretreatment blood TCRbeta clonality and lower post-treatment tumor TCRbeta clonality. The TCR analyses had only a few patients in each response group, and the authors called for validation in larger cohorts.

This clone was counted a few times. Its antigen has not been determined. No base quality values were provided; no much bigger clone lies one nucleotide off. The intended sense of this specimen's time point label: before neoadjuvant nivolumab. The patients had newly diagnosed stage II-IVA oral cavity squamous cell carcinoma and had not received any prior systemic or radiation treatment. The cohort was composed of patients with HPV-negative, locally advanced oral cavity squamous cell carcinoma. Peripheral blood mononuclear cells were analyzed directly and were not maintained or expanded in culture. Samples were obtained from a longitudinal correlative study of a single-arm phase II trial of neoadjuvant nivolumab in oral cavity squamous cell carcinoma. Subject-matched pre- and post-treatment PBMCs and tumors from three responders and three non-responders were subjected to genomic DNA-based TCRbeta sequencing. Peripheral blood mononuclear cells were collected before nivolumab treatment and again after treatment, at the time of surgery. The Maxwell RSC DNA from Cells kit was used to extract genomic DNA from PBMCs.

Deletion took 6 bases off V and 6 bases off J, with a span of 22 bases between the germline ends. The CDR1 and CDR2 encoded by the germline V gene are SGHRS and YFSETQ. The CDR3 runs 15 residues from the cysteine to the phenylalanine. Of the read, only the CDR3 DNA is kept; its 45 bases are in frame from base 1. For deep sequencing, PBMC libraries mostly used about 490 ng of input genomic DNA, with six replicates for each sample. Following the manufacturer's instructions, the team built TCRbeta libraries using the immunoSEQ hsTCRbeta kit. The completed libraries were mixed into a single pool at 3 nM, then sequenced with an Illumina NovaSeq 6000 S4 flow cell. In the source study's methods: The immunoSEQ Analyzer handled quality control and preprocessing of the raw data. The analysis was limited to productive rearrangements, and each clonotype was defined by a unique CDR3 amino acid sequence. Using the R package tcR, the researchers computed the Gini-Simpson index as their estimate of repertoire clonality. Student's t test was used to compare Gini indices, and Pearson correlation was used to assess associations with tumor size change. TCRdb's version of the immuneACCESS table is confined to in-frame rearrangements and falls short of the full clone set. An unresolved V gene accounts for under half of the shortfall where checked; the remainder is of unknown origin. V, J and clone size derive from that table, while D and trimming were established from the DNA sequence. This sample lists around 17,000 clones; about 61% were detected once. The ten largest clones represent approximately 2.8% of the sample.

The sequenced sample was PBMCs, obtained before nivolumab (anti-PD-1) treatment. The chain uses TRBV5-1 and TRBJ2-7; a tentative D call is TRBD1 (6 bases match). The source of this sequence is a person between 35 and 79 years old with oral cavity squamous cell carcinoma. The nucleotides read TGCGCCAGCAACCACCTTCGAGACAGGATATCCGAGCAGTACTTC. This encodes CASNHLRDRISEQYF.